These 14 T cell receptor beta chains came from one sample sequenced in a study of beta chain features in type 1 diabetes. Broader study findings: In every one of the four CD4+ subsets, TCRB CDR3s were moderately but significantly shorter in Type 1 diabetes patients.

Which antigens these TCRs recognize remains unknown. Reverse transcription of all isolated RNA meant that expressed TCRB transcripts were sequenced. The repertoire was sequenced with immunoSEQ multiplex PCR; TCRdb's copy has only in-frame clones and lacks some. The sample carries some 660,000 clones, around 15% recorded once. Material: naive CD4+ T cells from blood. The receptor set was obtained from a man between 18 and 35 years old with type 1 diabetes.

The chain joins TRBV29-1 to TRBJ2-3; 9 positions agree with TRBD1. The CDR3 extends over 13 amino acids. Germline CDR1 and CDR2: SQVTM and ANQGSEA. With 3 bases clipped from V and 6 bases from J, the junction kept 4 bases outside the gene matches. The CDR3: CSVDLDRGDTQYF. As DNA, the CDR3 is TGCAGCGTTGATTTAGACAGGGGGGATACGCAGTATTTT.

The V and J genes are TRBV9 and TRBJ2-1; 9 bases are a match to TRBD2. The CDR3 is 17 residues long. Germline CDR1 reads SGDLS; CDR2 reads YYNGEE. The V segment lost 0 bases and the J segment 6 bases; nucleotides outside the gene matches: 10. CDR3 sequence reads: CASSVDTGLAWSNEQFF. CDR3 nucleotides: TGTGCCAGCAGCGTAGACACGGGACTAGCTTGGTCCAATGAGCAGTTCTTC. Full variable domain (missing parts from reference TRBV9 and TRBJ2-1): DSGVTQTPKHLITATGQRVTLRCSPRSGDLSVYWYQQSLDQGLQFLIQYYNGEERAKGNILERFSAQQFPDLHSELNLSSLELGDSALYFCASSVDTGLAWSNEQFFGPGTRLTVL.

V gene TRBV28 combines with J gene TRBJ2-3, with 15 bases that match TRBD2. CDR1 and CDR2 from the germline V gene are MDHEN and SYDVKM. This CDR3 has 16 residues. J lost 2 bases, V lost 8 bases, and 5 bases had no gene match. The CDR3 bases are TGTGCCAGCGGGACTAGCGGGGGGCCAATCACAGATACGCAGTATTTT. As protein: CASGTSGGPITDTQYF.

Of note for this clone: One junction end does not reproduce the germline sequence, and a read error may be involved. Other DNA sequences of this sample code for an identical CDR3. The rearrangement links TRBV18 to TRBJ2-3, with 8 bases aligning to TRBD1. The CDR3 has 16 amino acids. Germline V CDR1 and CDR2: KGHSH, LQKENI. CDR3 in amino acids: CASSPPGTGGTDTQYF. For the CDR3, the DNA is TGTGCCAGCTCGCCACCCGGGACAGGAGGCACAGATACGCAGTATTTT. The complete variable domain, with remaining parts taken from reference TRBV18 and TRBJ2-3, reads NAGVMQNPRHLVRRRGQEARLRCSPMKGHSHVYWYRQLPEEGLKFMVYLQKENIIDESGMPKERFSAEFPKEGPSILRIQQVVRGDSAAYFCASSPPGTGGTDTQYFGPGTRLTVL.

This clone was observed once. J is TRBJ2-3 and V is TRBV5-1; no clear D gene. V was trimmed by 4 bases and J by 1 base, leaving 10 bases between them. From germline, CDR1 is SGHRS and CDR2 YFSETQ. The CDR3 extends over 14 amino acids. CDR3 sequence: CASSQDPGTDTQYF. CDR3 coding DNA: TGCGCCAGCAGCCAGGACCCGGGCACAGATACGCAGTATTTT.

This clone has a handful of counts. This sequence joins TRBV30 and TRBJ1-4; D may be TRBD1 (5 bases). The V end lost 2 bases, the J end lost 7 bases, and 11 bases lay between the germline ends. The CDR3 runs 13 residues. Germline values: CDR1 GTSNPN, CDR2 SVGIG (reference sequence). The CDR3 is CAWSKGGGEKLFF. The CDR3 nucleotides are TGTGCCTGGAGTAAGGGTGGGGGTGAAAAACTGTTTTTT.

The gene calls are TRBV7-2 and TRBJ2-7; D is perhaps TRBD1 (5 bases). Deletions cut 1 base from V and 6 bases from J, with 10 bases between. CDR1 is SGHTA, CDR2 FQGNSA, per germline. This CDR3 is built from 13 residues. The CDR3 sequence is CASSLGPGFEQYF. In DNA, the CDR3 is TGTGCCAGCAGCTTAGGACCAGGGTTCGAGCAGTACTTC.

This chain joins TRBV6-5 and TRBJ1-2; D is unclear. The V end was cut by 8 bases, the J end by 0 bases, with 13 bases between. The CDR3 totals 14 residues. Germline CDR1 MNHEY, CDR2 SVGAGI. The CDR3 sequence: CASAKGGSNYGYTF. CDR3 DNA sequence: TGTGCCAGCGCCAAGGGTGGATCTAACTATGGCTACACCTTC.

V usage is TRBV9 and J usage is TRBJ1-2, with D possibly matching TRBD1 (6 bases). The CDR3 has 16 amino acids. V was shortened by 4 bases and J by 1 base, with 17 bases between the two germline ends. Per the germline V gene, CDR1 is SGDLS and CDR2 is YYNGEE. The CDR3 is CASSPEVLDSNYGYTF. In DNA form, the CDR3 reads TGTGCCAGCAGCCCCGAAGTCCTGGACAGTAACTATGGCTACACCTTC.

The rearrangement joins TRBV6-1 to TRBJ2-1; TRBD2 matches 15 bases. This CDR3 comprises 16 residues. The trim removed 4 bases at V and 7 bases at J, leaving 5 bases unmatched. The germline V gene encodes CDR1 MNHNS and CDR2 SASEGT. The CDR3 loop reads CASSGTGTSGGNEQFF. In DNA, the CDR3 is TGTGCCAGCAGTGGGACCGGGACTAGCGGGGGGAATGAGCAGTTCTTC.

The chain joins TRBV6-5 to TRBJ2-7; no definite D call. Trimming shortened V by 5 bases and J by 3 bases, and 17 bases separated the two germline ends. Germline values: CDR1 MNHEY, CDR2 SVGAGI. The CDR3 covers 15 residues. The CDR3 DNA reads as TGTGCCAGCAGTCCGCGACCGATCCCCCACTACGAGCAGTACTTC. This gives the protein CASSPRPIPHYEQYF.

This clone has only a few counts. V gene TRBV4-2 combines with J gene TRBJ1-1; D gene ambiguous. The length of the CDR3 is 14 residues. Deletions cut 1 base from V and 6 bases from J, with 12 bases between. In germline, CDR1 is LGHNA, CDR2 YNFKEQ. CDR3 nucleotides: TGTGCCAGCAGCCAAGTTTTTGGTTCGGCTGAAGCTTTCTTT. Translation gives CASSQVFGSAEAFF.

The gene calls are TRBV11-3 and TRBJ2-7; 10 bases line up with TRBD1. CDR3 size: 15 residues. Trimming at V came to 5 bases and at J to 2 bases, leaving 6 bases not matched to a gene. Germline lookup yields CDR1 SGHNT and CDR2 YENEEA. CDR3 in DNA: TGTGCCAGCAGCGCCTACGGGACAGGGGCCTACGAGCAGTACTTC. Encoded protein: CASSAYGTGAYEQYF.

This clone was observed a handful of times. The V and J genes are TRBV7-9 and TRBJ1-1; possible D gene TRBD1, 6 bases. The V gene lost 2 bases and the J gene lost 1 base, with 11 bases spanning the gap. CDR3 length: 15 amino acids. The germline V gene encodes CDR1 SEHNR and CDR2 FQNEAQ (reference sequence). The CDR3 protein is CASSLPDRPNTEAFF. CDR3 DNA sequence: TGTGCCAGCAGCTTACCTGACAGGCCGAACACTGAAGCTTTCTTT.